The clone carrying this T cell receptor beta chain was counted many times. Its antigen is currently unknown. The junction shows a germline mismatch at one end, possibly a read error. The read falls 3 residues short of the CDR3 end, and the missing part is taken from the germline J gene. This CDR3 is 14 amino acids long. Germline V lookup: CDR1 SGHRS, CDR2 YFSETQ. This entry is derived from a study of T cell clonality in common variable immunodeficiency. Aged 9 to 64 years, CVID subjects averaged roughly 39 years old. No CVID subject was ill or on immunomodulatory drugs when sampled. Generated by immunoSEQ multiplex PCR, the TCRdb table keeps only in-frame clones and is missing some. The sample shows around 33,000 clones, none of them appearing just once. Study outcomes and limitations: Compared with controls, CVID subjects had fewer shared TCRbeta clones. Compared with healthy controls, CVID subjects showed increased TCRbeta clonality, mostly in about a third. Common variable immunodeficiency TCR beta sequences reportedly had fewer deletions and N-nucleotide insertions.

This clonotype was sampled from a human donor with common variable immunodeficiency. The sequenced sample consisted of peripheral blood mononuclear cells. This sequence joins TRBV5-1 and TRBJ1-5; no definite D call. CDR3 DNA, as far as it was read: TGCACCAGCAGCTTGGGAGACATAGGTCAGCCC. Translated, it gives CTSSLGDIGQP. The CDR3, in full, reads CTSSLGDIGQPQHF.